What follows is one TCR beta chain and its context. No antigen is known for it. The data belong to a study of T cells expressing NK-cell markers. Study-level background: Repertoires of TCR beta were obtained from T cells sorted as CD3+CD56+NKG2C+, CD3+CD56+NKG2C- and CD3+CD56-NKG2C+. Study-level points and caveats: Specificity for HCMV among expanded NKG2C+ T cell clones was not established. Top CD8+ clonotypes included the dominant CD3+CD56+NKG2C+ clonotypes in 5 or 6 donors.

Reanalyzing the 5' RACE reads, TCRdb keeps one entry per CDR3 protein, without DNA. The table lists 500,000 to 600,000 distinct CDR3 sequences, with 3% to 4.5% in the top ten. Per germline, CDR1 SGHKS and CDR2 YYEKEE (reference sequence). The CDR3 consists of 15 residues. This sequence joins TRBV5-5 and TRBJ2-7; the TCRdb D gene call, TRBD1, has no DNA to confirm it. The clonotype comes from a man aged 18 to 29 in good health. Sequenced material: blood T cells: a sorted CD56 or NKG2C T cell subset, CD4+ or CD8+ T cells, or bulk PBMC T cells (not recorded which). CDR3 in amino acids: CASSFTRDHSYEQYF.